A selection of T cell receptor beta chains follows, all from one sample in a study of blood T cells in healthy people across ages. One entry per CDR3 protein results from TCRdb running MiXCR on the 5' RACE reads. This table holds around 1,500,000 distinct CDR3 sequences, approximately 38% found once. Sequencing was performed on blood. The receptors derive from a woman aged 18 to 35 in good health. CDR3s include the opening cysteine and the closing phenylalanine or tryptophan. The D gene is left open where the match is weak. Only some rows state a clone size, as once, few, many or a class for expanded clones.

size,J,D,V,CDR3,DNA
few,TRBJ2-5,.,TRBV7-2,CASSYTGPQETQYF,TGTGCCAGCAGCTACACAGGGCCCCAAGAGACCCAGTACTTC
.,TRBJ1-2,TRBD1,TRBV5-6,CASSFLDREDGYTF,TGTGCCAGCAGCTTCTTGGACAGGGAAGATGGCTACACCTTC
.,TRBJ1-1,.,TRBV27,CASSRRLNTEAFF,TGTGCCAGCAGTCGACGGCTGAACACTGAAGCTTTCTTT
.,TRBJ1-1,TRBD1,TRBV24-1,CATSDGGTGRTEAFF,TGTGCCACCAGTGATGGAGGGACAGGGAGGACTGAAGCTTTCTTT
.,TRBJ2-6,.,TRBV5-1,CASSVGNFGPSRGANVLTF,TGCGCCAGCAGCGTTGGGAACTTCGGTCCCTCTCGCGGGGCCAACGTCCTGACTTTC
.,TRBJ2-7,.,TRBV3-1,CASSRYTYEQYF,TGTGCCAGCAGCCGGTACACCTACGAGCAGTACTTC
.,TRBJ2-1,.,TRBV24-1,CATSDGDPRRVNEQFF,TGTGCCACCAGTGATGGGGACCCCAGGCGGGTCAATGAGCAGTTCTTC
.,TRBJ2-3,TRBD2,TRBV12-3/TRBV12-4,CASSNGPGLAGHGPGDTQYF,TGTGCCAGCAGTAATGGGCCGGGACTAGCGGGTCACGGGCCCGGAGATACGCAGTATTTT
.,TRBJ2-5,TRBD1,TRBV30,CAGGTGGETQYF,TGTGCCGGGGGGACAGGGGGAGAGACCCAGTACTTC
.,TRBJ1-1,.,TRBV14,CASSTNAGGSFF,TGTGCCAGCAGCACCAACGCAGGCGGGAGTTTCTTT
.,TRBJ1-2,.,TRBV20-1,CSAVQGYGYTF,TGCAGTGCTGTACAGGGTTATGGCTACACCTTC
.,TRBJ1-1,TRBD1,TRBV20-1,CSAPANRGLSNTEAFF,TGCAGTGCTCCGGCTAACAGGGGCCTCTCGAACACTGAAGCTTTCTTT
.,TRBJ2-4,TRBD2,TRBV20-1,CSARTGGLAKNIQYF,TGCAGTGCTAGGACGGGGGGGCTAGCCAAAAACATTCAGTACTTC
.,TRBJ2-3,TRBD1,TRBV28,CASSADRVTDTQYF,TGTGCCAGCAGTGCAGACAGGGTCACAGATACGCAGTATTTT
.,TRBJ2-7,.,TRBV20-1,CSPSSTGVEQYF,TGCAGTCCATCTAGTACCGGAGTCGAGCAGTACTTC
.,TRBJ2-3,TRBD1,TRBV5-6,CASKGDRGYADTQYF,TGTGCCAGCAAAGGGGACAGGGGGTATGCAGATACGCAGTATTTT
few,TRBJ2-5,.,TRBV4-2,CASSQDRMGETQYF,TGTGCCAGCAGCCAAGACCGGATGGGAGAGACCCAGTACTTC
many,TRBJ1-2,.,TRBV29-1,CSVGEIQGNYGYTF,TGCAGCGTTGGGGAAATCCAGGGTAACTATGGCTACACCTTC
few,TRBJ2-1,TRBD2,TRBV12-3/TRBV12-4,CASSIAGRAYNEQFF,TGTGCCAGCAGTATAGCGGGAAGGGCCTACAATGAGCAGTTCTTC
.,TRBJ2-5,TRBD2,TRBV12-5,CASGPGGTETQYF,TGTGCTAGTGGGCCGGGGGGGACGGAGACCCAGTACTTC
.,TRBJ1-1,.,TRBV29-1,CSVVLMNTEAFF,TGCAGCGTTGTACTGATGAACACTGAAGCTTTCTTT
few,TRBJ2-4,.,TRBV7-9,CASSLGATVGNIQYF,TGTGCCAGCAGCTTAGGGGCGACAGTGGGGAACATTCAGTACTTC
.,TRBJ1-1,.,TRBV5-1,CASSLQKSGNTEAFF,TGCGCCAGCAGCTTGCAAAAAAGCGGGAACACTGAAGCTTTCTTT
few,TRBJ2-1,.,TRBV6-5,CASSLRPEPGNEQFF,TGTGCCAGCAGTTTACGGCCGGAACCTGGGAATGAGCAGTTCTTC
.,TRBJ2-3,.,TRBV20-1,CSARPGATDTQYF,TGCAGTGCTAGACCGGGGGCCACAGATACGCAGTATTTT
.,TRBJ2-1,TRBD2,TRBV10-3,CAISGTREETYNEQFF,TGTGCCATCAGTGGTACGCGGGAGGAGACCTACAATGAGCAGTTCTTC
once,TRBJ2-3,TRBD1,TRBV13,CAVGTKRQGATGTDTQYF,TGTGCCGTCGGGACGAAAAGACAGGGGGCGACTGGTACAGATACGCAGTATTTT
.,TRBJ1-4,.,TRBV27,CASARAGSNEKLFF,TGTGCCAGCGCCCGAGCAGGGTCTAATGAAAAACTGTTTTTT
few,TRBJ1-6,TRBD1,TRBV27,CASSSGQGQNSPLHF,TGTGCCAGCAGTTCCGGACAGGGCCAGAATTCACCCCTCCACTTT
.,TRBJ2-3,.,TRBV5-1,CASSLEAPDGTQYF,TGCGCCAGCAGCTTGGAGGCCCCCGACGGTACGCAGTATTTT
once,TRBJ2-6,.,TRBV27,CASSLNTYSGANVLTF,TGTGCCAGCAGTTTGAACACCTACTCTGGGGCCAACGTCCTGACTTTC
.,TRBJ2-1,.,TRBV29-1,CSVEGRNYNEQFF,TGCAGCGTTGAAGGAAGAAACTACAATGAGCAGTTCTTC
.,TRBJ1-2,.,TRBV28,CASSADKVYGYTF,TGTGCCAGCAGTGCGGACAAAGTCTATGGCTACACCTTC
.,TRBJ2-7,.,TRBV12-3/TRBV12-4,CASRHNSYEQYF,TGTGCCAGCAGGCACAACTCCTACGAGCAGTACTTC
.,TRBJ2-1,.,TRBV7-3,CASSLTGLAGNNEQFF,TGTGCCAGCAGCTTAACTGGGTTAGCAGGTAACAATGAGCAGTTCTTC
.,TRBJ2-7,.,TRBV20-1,CSAGTFYEQYF,TGCAGTGCCGGGACGTTTTACGAGCAGTACTTC
.,TRBJ1-1,.,TRBV18,CASSIGSGNTEAFF,TGTGCCAGTTCAATTGGTTCAGGAAACACTGAAGCTTTCTTT
.,TRBJ1-2,.,TRBV4-1,CASSQELQPNYGYTF,TGCGCCAGCAGCCAAGAGCTACAGCCTAACTATGGCTACACCTTC
once,TRBJ2-1,.,TRBV2,CASEGYYSSYNEQFF,TGTGCCAGCGAAGGATACTATTCCTCCTACAATGAGCAGTTCTTC
.,TRBJ1-4,.,TRBV20-1,CSAGELYKEKLFF,TGCAGTGCTGGAGAGCTTTATAAGGAAAAACTGTTTTTT
.,TRBJ1-2,.,TRBV9,CASSVDPGLTYGYTF,TGTGCCAGCAGCGTAGATCCCGGCCTGACGTATGGCTACACCTTC